This T cell receptor beta chain was retrieved from a study of T cell changes during pregnancy in multiple sclerosis. The CDR3 extends over 16 amino acids. Looked up from germline, CDR1 is SGHDN and CDR2 is FVKESK. V was shortened by 2 bases and J by 2 bases, with 13 bases between the two germline ends. Using immunoSEQ multiplex PCR, the repertoire was profiled, and TCRdb retains in-frame clones only, with some absent. The table lists tens of thousands of clones, roughly 91% of them singletons. The clonotype comes from a female donor in good health, enrolled as a control in a pregnancy study. The chain is built from TRBV14 and TRBJ2-1; D may be TRBD2 (5 bases). The material was peripheral blood, obtained in the third trimester of pregnancy. CDR3 coding DNA: TGTGCCAGCAGCCAACAGCGGCCGAAGACCTACAATGAGCAGTTCTTC. Its translation is CASSQQRPKTYNEQFF.